The 28 T cell receptor beta chains presented below share a single source sample, sequenced in a study of CD8 T cells in ankylosing spondylitis. TCRdb ran MiXCR on the 5' RACE reads and lists one entry per CDR3 protein. The sample lists 200,000 to 300,000 distinct CDR3 sequences, 8.6% seen once, with over 6.5% in the top ten. The sample comprised blood, either unsorted or a sorted T cell fraction (not recorded which). These TCRs come from a male donor with ankylosing spondylitis or in good health (not recorded which).

Ten or more counts support this clonotype. V usage is TRBV5-1 and J usage is TRBJ1-1; the D gene is possibly TRBD1 (6 bases). This CDR3 is 16 amino acids long. Germline CDR1 reads SGHRS; CDR2 reads YFSETQ. V lost 1 base to trimming and J lost 1 base, with 14 bases between them. The CDR3 protein is CASSLNPVRGNTEAFF. The CDR3 coding sequence is TGCGCCAGCAGCTTGAATCCAGTCAGGGGGAACACTGAAGCTTTCTTT.

This clonotype has ten or more counts. This rearrangement joins TRBV4-3 to TRBJ2-6; D uncertain. V gave up 0 bases and J gave up 0 bases, with 3 bases separating them. Looked up from germline, CDR1 is LGHNA and CDR2 is YSLEER. CDR3 length equals 15 residues. The CDR3 nucleotides are TGCGCCAGCAGCCAAGATTACTCTGGGGCCAACGTCCTGACTTTC. It is translated as CASSQDYSGANVLTF.

This clonotype was recorded at least ten times. The chain couples TRBV20-1 to TRBJ2-6, with D unresolved. CDR3 size: 14 residues. V was shortened by 5 bases and J by 0 bases, with 8 bases between the two germline ends. Germline-derived CDR1 and CDR2 are DFQATT and SNEGSKA (reference sequence). In nucleotides, the CDR3 is TGCAGTGCTCGGACGGGCTCTGGGGCCAACGTCCTGACTTTC. Its protein is CSARTGSGANVLTF.

The gene calls are TRBV6-1 and TRBJ2-7, with 11 bases identical to TRBD1. Germline CDR1 and CDR2: MNHNS and SASEGT. Unmatched junction bases numbered 7, after V lost 6 bases and J lost 3 bases. The CDR3 spans 15 residues. The CDR3 loop is CASSLDRGQGYEQYF. The CDR3 nucleotides read TGTGCCAGCAGCCTGGACAGGGGGCAGGGCTACGAGCAGTACTTC.

This clonotype was counted many times. At one end, the junction sequence differs from germline, possibly due to a read error. The chain employs TRBV7-7 and TRBJ1-3; no reliable D call. The CDR3 is 16 residues long. CDR1 is SSHAT and CDR2 is FNYEAQ in the germline V gene (reference sequence). The CDR3 bases are TGTGCTAGCAGCTTAGGGCCGTCCGTCTCTGGAAACACCATATATTTT. As protein: CASSLGPSVSGNTIYF.

This clonotype came up many times. The CDR3 is CSARDLLYGSTDTQYF. CDR3 DNA: TGCAGTGCTAGAGATCTTCTCTACGGGAGCACAGATACGCAGTATTTT. This chain links TRBV20-1 with TRBJ2-3; no definite D call. Trimming removed 0 bases at V and 0 bases at J, with 13 bases between. The CDR3 runs 16 residues. The V gene's germline CDR1 is DFQATT and CDR2 SNEGSKA (reference sequence).

This clonotype was seen at least ten times. The chain joins TRBV7-2 to TRBJ2-5, with unresolved D. The germline V and J ends were trimmed by 8 bases and 1 base, with 14 bases remaining between them. Germline CDR1 reads SGHTA; CDR2 reads FQGNSA. The CDR3 totals 14 residues. The CDR3 region has the DNA TGTGCCAGCGGTTTATCGGGTTCCCAAGAGACCCAGTACTTC. As protein: CASGLSGSQETQYF.

This clonotype was seen at least ten times. The chain has TRBV20-1 and TRBJ2-3; D could derive from TRBD1 or TRBD2 (7 bases each). V lost 1 base and J lost 6, with 20 bases in between. CDR1 DFQATT and CDR2 SNEGSKA come from the germline V gene (reference sequence). The CDR3 is 16 residues long. The CDR3 loop reads CSARGRNNQGGDTQYF. DNA of the CDR3: TGCAGTGCTAGAGGGCGGAATAACCAGGGGGGGGATACGCAGTATTTT.

The chain is built from TRBV29-1 and TRBJ1-1; no definite D call. This CDR3 spans 12 amino acids. V was cut by 0 bases and J by 11 bases, with 13 bases left in between. Germline V gives CDR1 SQVTM, CDR2 ANQGSEA. Here the CDR3 reads CSVEEPGIPAFF. DNA for the CDR3: TGCAGCGTTGAAGAACCGGGCATTCCGGCTTTCTTT.

This clonotype was detected only a few times. The rearrangement links TRBV4-2 to TRBJ2-1; 11 bases agree with TRBD2. Unmatched junction bases numbered 7, after V lost 3 bases and J lost 6 bases. Per germline, CDR1 LGHNA and CDR2 YNFKEQ. This CDR3 region has 16 residues. The CDR3 is CASSHISGRVVNEQFF. DNA for the CDR3: TGTGCCAGCAGCCATATTAGCGGGAGGGTTGTCAATGAGCAGTTCTTC.

Ten or more counts support this clonotype. The rearrangement links TRBV15 to TRBJ2-5; D unresolved. This CDR3 is 12 amino acids long. Between the trimmed V and J ends, which lost 1 base and 5 bases, there was a span of 5 bases. Germline values: CDR1 LNHNV, CDR2 YYDKDF (reference sequence). CDR3 loop: CATSRGSETQYF. The CDR3 nucleotides read TGTGCCACCAGCAGAGGGTCCGAGACCCAGTACTTC.

This clonotype was recorded at least ten times. The J gene is TRBJ2-1, the V gene TRBV7-2; the match to TRBD1 covers 9 bases. With 4 bases clipped from V and 7 bases from J, the junction kept 5 bases outside the gene matches. Germline V CDR1 and CDR2: SGHTA, FQGNSA. CDR3 length equals 14 residues. This CDR3 is CASSWGQGKNEQFF. The CDR3 DNA reads as TGTGCCAGCAGCTGGGGACAGGGAAAAAATGAGCAGTTCTTC. The whole variable domain, filled in from reference TRBV7-2 and TRBJ2-1, reads GAGVSQSPSNKVTEKGKDVELRCDPISGHTALYWYRQSLGQGLEFLIYFQGNSAPDKSGLPSDRFSAERTGGSVSTLTIQRTQQEDSAVYLCASSWGQGKNEQFFGPGTRLTVL.

This clonotype appeared many times. The chain carries TRBV5-1 and TRBJ1-1; D is ambiguous. Germline CDR1 SGHRS, CDR2 YFSETQ. The V and J ends lost 4 bases and 7 bases respectively, with 14 bases between them. This CDR3 spans 13 amino acids. The DNA for the CDR3 is TGCGCCAGCAGCCCTGGACCGCTATTTGAAGCTTTCTTT. This codes for CASSPGPLFEAFF.

This clonotype was seen repeatedly, ten times or more. J is TRBJ2-5 and V is TRBV12-3 or TRBV12-4, with D perhaps matching TRBD1 (5 bases). This CDR3 has 15 amino acids. V was shortened by 5 bases and J by 5 bases, with 18 bases between the two germline ends. The CDR3 region is CASSPEGVVAETQYF. Here the CDR3 DNA reads TGTGCCAGCAGTCCTGAAGGGGTGGTTGCGGAGACCCAGTACTTC.

V is TRBV5-6 and J is TRBJ2-7; perhaps TRBD1 as D (6 bases). CDR3 size: 15 residues. Trimming removed 0 bases at V and 4 bases at J, with 14 bases between. Germline CDR1 reads SGHDT; CDR2 reads YYEEEE. CDR3 sequence: CASSLDRENEYEQYF. The CDR3 nucleotides read TGTGCCAGCAGCTTGGACAGGGAGAACGAATACGAGCAGTACTTC.

This clonotype was observed at least ten times. J is TRBJ2-1 and V is TRBV20-1; TRBD2 agrees at 15 bases. The CDR3 spans 15 residues. The trim removed 6 bases at V and 2 bases at J, leaving 2 bases unmatched. In germline, CDR1 is DFQATT, CDR2 SNEGSKA (reference sequence). The CDR3 DNA is TGCAGTGCCCGGACTAGCGGGAGGGCCTACAATGAGCAGTTCTTC. It translates to CSARTSGRAYNEQFF.

This clonotype was seen a single time. This may be a read error, as it is one base from a much larger clone. V usage is TRBV10-3 and J usage is TRBJ2-3; 9 bases fit TRBD2. The V gene end was trimmed by 5 bases and the J gene end by 4 bases; junction bases not matched to a gene: 1. Germline V gene data show CDR1 as ENHRY and CDR2 as SYGVKD. There are 13 residues in the CDR3. The CDR3: CAISRTSADTQYF. CDR3 coding DNA: TGTGCCATCAGTAGGACTAGCGCAGATACGCAGTATTTT.

This clonotype was recorded many times. This rearrangement joins TRBV7-2 to TRBJ2-2; the match to TRBD1 covers 11 bases. CDR3 length: 15 amino acids. In germline, CDR1 is SGHTA, CDR2 FQGNSA. V dropped 3 bases and J dropped 6; count of bases not matched to a gene: 3. Here the CDR3 DNA reads TGTGCCAGCAGCTTTCCGGGACAGGGGGCCGGGGAGCTGTTTTTT. Its translation is CASSFPGQGAGELFF.

This clonotype was seen more than once but under ten times. The chain uses TRBV12-3 or TRBV12-4 and TRBJ1-6, with D possibly matching TRBD1 (5 bases). Trimming pared 6 bases from V and 7 bases from J, leaving 19 bases between. There are 16 residues in the CDR3. CDR3 amino acids: CASSLGPPRSNSPLHF. As DNA, the CDR3 is TGTGCCAGCAGCCTGGGACCTCCGAGGTCCAATTCACCCCTCCACTTT.

This clonotype was seen many times. The chain is built from TRBV12-3 or TRBV12-4 and TRBJ2-1; D is uncertain. V lost 5 bases and J 7 bases, leaving 9 bases between the germline ends. This CDR3 comprises 12 residues. The CDR3 DNA follows: TGTGCCAGCAGTCACCCCCAGAATGAGCAGTTCTTC. Residues: CASSHPQNEQFF.

This clonotype was seen ten or more times. The chain has TRBV7-6 and TRBJ1-1; 8 bases align to TRBD1. From germline, CDR1 is SGHVS and CDR2 FNYEAQ. With V trimmed by 1 base and J by 3 bases, 10 bases remained unmatched. The CDR3 runs 17 residues. DNA for the CDR3: TGTGCCAGCAGCTTAGAGGGCCAGGGGGCGCATTACACTGAAGCTTTCTTT. Encoded protein: CASSLEGQGAHYTEAFF.

This sequence joins TRBV7-2 and TRBJ2-4; unclear D gene. The ends were cut back, 4 bases at V and 7 bases at J, with 5 bases in the middle. The CDR3 has 11 amino acids. Germline V CDR1 and CDR2: SGHTA, FQGNSA. CDR3: CASSSPNIQYF. As DNA, the CDR3 is TGTGCCAGCAGCTCCCCGAACATTCAGTACTTC. The full variable domain, its missing parts supplied by reference TRBV7-2 and TRBJ2-4, is GAGVSQSPSNKVTEKGKDVELRCDPISGHTALYWYRQSLGQGLEFLIYFQGNSAPDKSGLPSDRFSAERTGGSVSTLTIQRTQQEDSAVYLCASSSPNIQYFGAGTRLSVL.

This clonotype was seen at least ten times. The V and J genes are TRBV2 and TRBJ2-2, with 9 positions matching TRBD2. CDR1 is SNHLY and CDR2 is FYNNEI in the germline V gene. This CDR3 comprises 18 residues. V shed 4 bases and J 1 base; nucleotides not matched to a gene: 10. In nucleotides, the CDR3 is TGTGCCAGCAGTGGTTTATCGGGACTAGCTTTGAACACCGGGGAGCTGTTTTTT. Translating gives CASSGLSGLALNTGELFF.

This clonotype was observed many times. CDR3 coding DNA: TGTGCCAGCAGCCCGGAGGGGGACTTCACAGATACGCAGTATTTT. Protein sequence: CASSPEGDFTDTQYF. The V and J genes are TRBV5-8 and TRBJ2-3; D may match TRBD1 or TRBD2 (6 bases each). The CDR3 is 15 residues long. V lost 4 bases, J lost 2 bases, and 14 bases lay in between. CDR1 SGHTS and CDR2 YDEGEE come from the germline V gene.

This clonotype came up once. A much more abundant neighbour one base away suggests this may be a read error. The DNA for the CDR3 is TGTTCCAGCAGAAAAACGACAGGGCACTATGGCTACACCTTC. Residues: CSSRKTTGHYGYTF. V is TRBV6-1 and J is TRBJ1-2; 7 bases match TRBD1. The CDR3 consists of 14 residues. Per the germline V gene, CDR1 is MNHNS and CDR2 is SASEGT.

This clonotype was recorded many times. The chain uses TRBV12-3 or TRBV12-4 and TRBJ2-7, with D tentatively TRBD2 (6 bases). CDR3 length equals 14 residues. Trimming removed 4 bases at V and 1 base at J, with 11 bases between. CDR3 DNA: TGTGCCAGCAGTTGGGGGAGCGGGTCCTACGAGCAGTACTTC. It specifies CASSWGSGSYEQYF.

This clonotype was recorded many times. A read error may account for a junction end that differs from germline. The genes are TRBV6-1 and TRBJ1-1, with 7 bases lining up with TRBD1. Germline V CDR1 and CDR2: MNHNS, SASEGT. The CDR3 totals 14 residues. For the CDR3, the DNA is TGTGCCAGCAGCCGGGACAGATCAGACACTGAAGCCTTCTTT. This gives the protein CASSRDRSDTEAFF.

This clonotype was found many times. The genes are TRBV5-4 and TRBJ2-2; no reliable D call. The CDR3 totals 15 residues. Germline CDR1 and CDR2: SGHNT and YYREEE (reference sequence). V lost 4 bases and J 5 bases, leaving 15 bases between the germline ends. The CDR3 sequence: CASSLDATRTGELFF. For the CDR3, the DNA is TGTGCCAGCAGCCTGGACGCCACGAGGACCGGGGAGCTGTTTTTT.